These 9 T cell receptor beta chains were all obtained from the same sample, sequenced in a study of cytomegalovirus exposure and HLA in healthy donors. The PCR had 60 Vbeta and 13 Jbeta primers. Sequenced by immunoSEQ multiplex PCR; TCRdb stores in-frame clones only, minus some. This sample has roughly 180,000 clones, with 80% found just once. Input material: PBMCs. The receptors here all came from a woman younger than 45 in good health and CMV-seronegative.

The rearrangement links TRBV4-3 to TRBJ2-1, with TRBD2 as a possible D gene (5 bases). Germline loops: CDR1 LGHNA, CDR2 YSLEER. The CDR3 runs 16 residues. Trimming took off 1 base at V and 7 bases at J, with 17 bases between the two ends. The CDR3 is CASSQGEGRGWNEQFF. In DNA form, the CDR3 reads TGCGCCAGCAGCCAAGGTGAGGGTCGCGGGTGGAATGAGCAGTTCTTC.

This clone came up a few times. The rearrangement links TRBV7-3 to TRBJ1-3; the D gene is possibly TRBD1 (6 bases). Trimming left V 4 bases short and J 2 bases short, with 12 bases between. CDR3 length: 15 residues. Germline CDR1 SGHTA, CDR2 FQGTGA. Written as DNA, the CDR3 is TGTGCCAGCAGCTCGCCCACAGGGACTGGAAACACCATATATTTT. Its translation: CASSSPTGTGNTIYF.

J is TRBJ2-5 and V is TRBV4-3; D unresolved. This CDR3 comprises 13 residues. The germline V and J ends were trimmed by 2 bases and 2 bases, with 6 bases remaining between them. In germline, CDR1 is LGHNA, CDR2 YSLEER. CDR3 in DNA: TGCGCCAGCAGCCAAAACTATCAAGAGACCCAGTACTTC. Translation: CASSQNYQETQYF.

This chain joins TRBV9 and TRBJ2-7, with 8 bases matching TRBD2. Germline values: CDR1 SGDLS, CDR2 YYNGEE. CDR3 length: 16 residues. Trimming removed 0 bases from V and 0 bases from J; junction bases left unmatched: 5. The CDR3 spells CASSVGGSGVSYEQYF. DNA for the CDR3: TGTGCCAGCAGCGTAGGTGGTAGCGGGGTCTCCTACGAGCAGTACTTC.

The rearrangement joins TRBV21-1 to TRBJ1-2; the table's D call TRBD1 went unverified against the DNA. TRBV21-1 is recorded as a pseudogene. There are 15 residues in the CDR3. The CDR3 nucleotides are TGTGCCAGCAGCAATGAGGACAGGGGGTTCTATGGCTACACCTTC. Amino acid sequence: CASSNEDRGFYGYTF.

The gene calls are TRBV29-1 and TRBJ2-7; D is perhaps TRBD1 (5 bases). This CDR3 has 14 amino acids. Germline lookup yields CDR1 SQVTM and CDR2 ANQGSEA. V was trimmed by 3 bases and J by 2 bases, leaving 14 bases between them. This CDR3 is CSVEARGSAYEQYF. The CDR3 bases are TGCAGCGTTGAGGCAAGGGGAAGCGCCTACGAGCAGTACTTC.

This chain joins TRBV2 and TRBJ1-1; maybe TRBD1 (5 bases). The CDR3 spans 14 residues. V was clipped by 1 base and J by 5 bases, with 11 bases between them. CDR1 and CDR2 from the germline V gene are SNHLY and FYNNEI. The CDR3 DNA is TGTGCCAGCAGTGAAGGGGGCGATTTTACTGAAGCTTTCTTT. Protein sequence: CASSEGGDFTEAFF. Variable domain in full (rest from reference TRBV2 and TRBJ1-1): EPEVTQTPSHQVTQMGQEVILRCVPISNHLYFYWYRQILGQKVEFLVSFYNNEISEKSEIFDDQFSVERPDGSNFTLKIRSTKLEDSAMYFCASSEGGDFTEAFFGQGTRLTVV.

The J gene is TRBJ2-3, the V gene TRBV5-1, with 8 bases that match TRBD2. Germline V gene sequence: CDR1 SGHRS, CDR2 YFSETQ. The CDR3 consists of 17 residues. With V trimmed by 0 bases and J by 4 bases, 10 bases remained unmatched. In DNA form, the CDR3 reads TGCGCCAGCAGCTTGGGTCGACTAGCGAATACCCCAGATACGCAGTATTTT. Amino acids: CASSLGRLANTPDTQYF.

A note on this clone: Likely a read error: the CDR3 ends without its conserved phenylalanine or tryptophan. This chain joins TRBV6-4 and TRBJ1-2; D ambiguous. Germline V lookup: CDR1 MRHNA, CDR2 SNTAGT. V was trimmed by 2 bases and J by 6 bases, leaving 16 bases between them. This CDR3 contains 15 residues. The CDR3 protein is CASSDGEGVFNGYTL. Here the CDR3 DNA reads TGTGCCAGCAGTGACGGGGAGGGAGTGTTCAATGGCTACACCCTC.